The 19 T cell receptor beta chains in this list originate from one sample, sequenced in a study of human T cells and chemical hapten exposure. The sample's time point: pre-sensitization, week 0. Treatment specified: therapeutic diphenylcyclopropenone sensitization with weekly scalp DPC. Using its own MiXCR run on the RACE reads, TCRdb lists one record per CDR3 protein. The sample has 200,000 to 300,000 distinct CDR3 sequences, about 9% seen once. The sequencing used whole blood, collected in connection with sensitization to the hapten diphenylcyclopropenone (DPC). All receptors come from a woman aged 40 to 55 with alopecia areata. Some clones in this sample may be carry-over from other donors' samples.

This clonotype was counted ten times or more. This chain joins TRBV24-1 and TRBJ2-4; no clear D. CDR1 KGHDR and CDR2 SFDVKD come from the germline V gene. Trimming shortened V by 9 bases and J by 8 bases, and 10 bases separated the two germline ends. This CDR3 has 11 amino acids. CDR3 protein: CATPDWDIQYF. The CDR3 DNA reads TGTGCCACCCCAGATTGGGACATTCAGTACTTC.

This clonotype was observed a few times. A read error may produce the germline difference seen at one junction end. The chain is built from TRBV10-3 and TRBJ1-2, with D unclear. This CDR3 comprises 13 residues. Germline assignment: CDR1 ENHRY and CDR2 SYGVKD. CDR3: CATSSNGLRGYTF. The CDR3 coding sequence is TGTGCCACCAGTTCTAACGGACTTCGCGGCTACACCTTC.

In its sample, this clonotype was seen many times. The chain combines TRBV18 with TRBJ2-4, with D possibly being TRBD2 (5 bases). The CDR3 has 14 amino acids. Germline V lookup: CDR1 KGHSH, CDR2 LQKENI. V was cut by 6 bases and J by 5 bases, with 14 bases left in between. CDR3 nucleotide sequence: TGTGCCAGCTCTCGAGGGTCGGTCCAAAACATTCAGTACTTC. Its translation is CASSRGSVQNIQYF.

There are a few counts of this clonotype. CDR3 residues: CASTPGQNSYEQYF. The CDR3 DNA sequence: TGTGCCAGCACCCCTGGCCAGAATTCCTACGAGCAGTACTTC. The genes are TRBV28 and TRBJ2-7; no clear D gene. This CDR3 has 14 amino acids. Germline loops: CDR1 MDHEN, CDR2 SYDVKM. Deletions cut 7 bases from V and 1 base from J, with 14 bases between.

V and J are TRBV7-2 and TRBJ2-2; 11 nucleotides align to TRBD2. Germline trimming cut 6 bases from V and 6 bases from J; bases unmatched to any gene: 6. The germline gives CDR1 SGHTA, CDR2 FQGNSA. This CDR3 is built from 15 residues. The CDR3 sequence: CASRNSGRASGELFF. The DNA for the CDR3 is TGTGCCAGCAGAAATAGCGGGAGGGCATCCGGGGAGCTGTTTTTT.

In this sample, this clonotype turned up a few times. V is TRBV6-5 and J is TRBJ2-7; TRBD1 matches 7 bases. CDR3 length: 13 amino acids. Germline CDR1 is MNHEY and CDR2 is SVGAGI. V trimming: 0 bases; J trimming: 4 bases; junction bases outside the gene matches: 0. In nucleotides, the CDR3 is TGTGCCAGCAGTTACTCGACAGGGTACGAGCAGTACTTC. This encodes CASSYSTGYEQYF.

This clonotype was counted many times. The CDR3 spells CASSLGDQPQHF. CDR3 DNA sequence: TGTGCCAGCAGCTTAGGGGATCAGCCCCAGCATTTT. The chain carries TRBV5-4 and TRBJ1-5; D might be TRBD1 (5 bases). V was trimmed by 2 bases and J by 5 bases, leaving 5 bases between them. Germline V gene lookup returns CDR1 SGHNT and CDR2 YYREEE (reference sequence). The CDR3 spans 12 residues. Looking up the rest from reference TRBV5-4 and TRBJ1-5 gives the full variable domain: ETGVTQSPTHLIKTRGQQVTLRCSSQSGHNTVSWYQQALGQGPQFIFQYYREEENGRGNFPPRFSGLQFPNYSSELNVNALELDDSALYLCASSLGDQPQHFGDGTRLSIL.

This clonotype was observed at least ten times. This chain joins TRBV6-5 and TRBJ1-6; no clear D gene. The CDR3 consists of 13 residues. Germline values: CDR1 MNHEY, CDR2 SVGAGI. Between the trimmed V and J ends, which lost 9 bases and 3 bases, there was a span of 9 bases. The CDR3 reads CASGGIYNSPLHF. The DNA for the CDR3 is TGTGCCAGTGGAGGGATCTATAATTCACCCCTCCACTTT.

This clonotype was recorded at least ten times. The V call is TRBV7-2, the J call TRBJ2-1; TRBD2 matches at 11 bases. With 5 bases clipped from V and 5 bases from J, the junction kept 11 bases outside the gene matches. Looked up from germline, CDR1 is SGHTA and CDR2 is FQGNSA. This CDR3 is 17 amino acids long. CDR3: CASSALPGTSGHNEQFF. The CDR3, as DNA: TGTGCCAGCAGCGCACTTCCCGGGACTAGCGGCCACAATGAGCAGTTCTTC.

This chain connects TRBV7-3 to TRBJ1-6; no reliable D call. Germline V CDR1 and CDR2: SGHTA, FQGTGA. The CDR3 sequence is 14 residues long. The ends were cut back, 2 bases at V and 7 bases at J, with 9 bases in the middle. CDR3 residues: CASSLGVSNSPLHF. The CDR3 DNA follows: TGTGCCAGCAGCTTAGGGGTCTCCAATTCACCCCTCCACTTT.

This clonotype was observed a handful of times. The DNA of the CDR3 is TGTGCCAGCAGCTCCTCCCAGGGTCAGCCCCAGCATTTT. Translating it yields CASSSSQGQPQHF. This sequence joins TRBV7-2 and TRBJ1-5; D is possibly TRBD1 (5 bases). The CDR3 totals 13 residues. CDR1 and CDR2 from the germline V gene are SGHTA and FQGNSA. Trimming cost V 4 bases and J 6 bases, with 10 bases left between them.

This clonotype was seen many times. The V call is TRBV29-1, the J call TRBJ2-7; 9 nucleotides agree with TRBD1. There are 13 residues in the CDR3. V was pared by 7 bases and J by 4 bases, with 8 bases of the junction left unmatched. Germline V gene data show CDR1 as SQVTM and CDR2 as ANQGSEA. The CDR3 protein is CSAWDRARYEQYF. Here the CDR3 DNA reads TGCAGCGCCTGGGACAGGGCCCGTTACGAGCAGTACTTC.

This clonotype came up a few times. This chain links TRBV27 with TRBJ2-4; either TRBD1 or TRBD2 may supply D (5 bases each). Germline lookup yields CDR1 MNHEY and CDR2 SMNVEV (reference sequence). The germline V and J ends were trimmed by 2 bases and 3 bases, with 11 bases remaining between them. The CDR3 spans 15 residues. CDR3 protein: CASSLGRAGKNIQYF. The DNA for the CDR3 is TGTGCCAGCAGTTTAGGCAGGGCGGGCAAAAACATTCAGTACTTC.

This clonotype was counted between two and nine times. This sequence joins TRBV6-1 and TRBJ1-1; TRBD1 agrees at 7 bases. CDR3 length: 12 residues. The J segment lost 6 bases and the V segment lost 6 bases, leaving 4 bases of the junction unmatched. The V gene's germline CDR1 is MNHNS and CDR2 SASEGT. CDR3 amino acids: CASRPTGAEAFF. CDR3 DNA sequence: TGTGCCAGCAGACCTACAGGGGCTGAAGCTTTCTTT.

The rearrangement links TRBV5-1 to TRBJ2-7, with TRBD1 matching over 11 bases. Germline trimming cut 5 bases from V and 5 bases from J; bases unmatched to any gene: 9. Germline-derived CDR1 and CDR2 are SGHRS and YFSETQ. The CDR3 spans 15 residues. The CDR3 region has the DNA TGCGCCAGCAGTTCCGATGGACAGGGGGCAGACGAGCAGTACTTC. Protein product: CASSSDGQGADEQYF.

This clonotype was detected a few times. The chain uses TRBV6-2 or TRBV6-3 and TRBJ1-2; D is perhaps TRBD1 (5 bases). Germline CDR1 reads MNHEY; CDR2 reads SVGEGT. CDR3 length equals 13 residues. V lost 11 bases, J lost 4 bases, and 17 bases lay in between. The CDR3 DNA is TGTGCCGGGGGACCCTCTTCCACCTATGGCTACACCTTC. It is translated as CAGGPSSTYGYTF.

In this sample, this clonotype turned up many times. The CDR3 nucleotides are TGTGCCAGCAGTTACACAGGGAACACCAAAAACATTCAGTACTTC. Encoded protein: CASSYTGNTKNIQYF. The rearrangement links TRBV28 to TRBJ2-4, with D perhaps TRBD1 (6 bases). This CDR3 has 15 residues. The germline V and J ends were trimmed by 4 bases and 2 bases, with 12 bases remaining between them. Looked up from germline, CDR1 is MDHEN and CDR2 is SYDVKM.

In its sample, this clonotype was seen a few times. V gene TRBV29-1 combines with J gene TRBJ1-2; the match to TRBD1 covers 9 bases. Germline V CDR1 and CDR2: SQVTM, ANQGSEA. J was trimmed by 3 bases and V by 7 bases; bases with no gene match: 9. The CDR3 runs to 14 residues. The CDR3 bases are TGCAGCGCCGAGATGGGACAGGGACACTATGGCTACACCTTC. Translation gives CSAEMGQGHYGYTF.

The DNA of the CDR3 is TGTGCCAGCAGAGACACACCGAGCTATGAGCAGTTCTTC. This codes for CASRDTPSYEQFF. This chain connects TRBV12-3 or TRBV12-4 to TRBJ2-1; D gene ambiguous. CDR3 length equals 13 residues. The V and J ends lost 6 bases and 8 bases respectively, with 14 bases between them.